The clone carrying this T cell receptor (beta chain) was counted between two and nine times. Its antigen is currently unknown. This sample is part of a study of CD8+ T cells in alopecia areata. Study outcomes and limitations: Compared with normal scalp, lesional scalp had higher clonality and more expanded CD8+ clones.

The germline V gene encodes CDR1 SQVTM and CDR2 ANQGSEA. This CDR3 comprises 14 residues. V lost 5 bases to trimming and J lost 2 bases; unmatched junction nucleotides: 5. As for treatment: oral pan-JAK inhibitor, 5-10 mg twice daily. Investigators isolated RNA and reverse transcribed it into cDNA to act as the sequencing template. The data were produced by immunoSEQ multiplex PCR, yet TCRdb's version contains in-frame clones alone and is incomplete. The table includes about 190,000 clones, around 60% detected once. The input for sequencing was CD4+ T cells sorted from blood, taken at week 4, from a patient treated with tofacitinib. This clonotype originated in a human donor with alopecia areata. The chain is built from TRBV29-1 and TRBJ2-4; 8 bases match TRBD2. CDR3 bases: TGCAGCGTTCACCCGGGGGGGACCAAAAACATTCAGTACTTC. It translates to CSVHPGGTKNIQYF.